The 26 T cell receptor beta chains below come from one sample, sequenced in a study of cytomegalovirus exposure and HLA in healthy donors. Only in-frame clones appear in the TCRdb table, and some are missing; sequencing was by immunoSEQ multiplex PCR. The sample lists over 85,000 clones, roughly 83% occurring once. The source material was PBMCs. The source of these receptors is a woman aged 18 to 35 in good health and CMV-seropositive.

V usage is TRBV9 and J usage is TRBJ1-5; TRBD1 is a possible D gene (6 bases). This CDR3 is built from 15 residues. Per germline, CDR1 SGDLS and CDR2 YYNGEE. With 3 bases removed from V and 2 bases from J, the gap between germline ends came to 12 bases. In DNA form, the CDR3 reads TGTGCCAGCAGCGAGGGGGGAGGGGGCAATCAGCCCCAGCATTTT. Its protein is CASSEGGGGNQPQHF.

CDR3 residues: CASSYDRNTGFHGYTF. Here the CDR3 DNA reads TGTGCCAGCAGTTACGATCGAAATACAGGGTTCCATGGCTACACCTTC. V gene TRBV6-5 combines with J gene TRBJ1-2, with D possibly being TRBD1 (6 bases). The CDR3 is 16 amino acids. Trimming shortened V by 2 bases and J by 6 bases, and 19 bases separated the two germline ends. CDR1 and CDR2 (germline): MNHEY, SVGAGI.

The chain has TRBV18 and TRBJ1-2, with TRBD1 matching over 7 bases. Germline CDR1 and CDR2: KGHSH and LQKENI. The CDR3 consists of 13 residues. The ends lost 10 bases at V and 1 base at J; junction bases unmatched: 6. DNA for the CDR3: TGTGCCACCGCCGACAGGGATAACTATGGCTACACCTTC. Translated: CATADRDNYGYTF.

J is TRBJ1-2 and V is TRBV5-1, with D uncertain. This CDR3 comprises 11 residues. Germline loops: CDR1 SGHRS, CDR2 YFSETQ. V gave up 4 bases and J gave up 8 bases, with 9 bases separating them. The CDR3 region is CASSEGLGYTF. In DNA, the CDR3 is TGCGCCAGCAGCGAAGGACTAGGCTACACCTTC.

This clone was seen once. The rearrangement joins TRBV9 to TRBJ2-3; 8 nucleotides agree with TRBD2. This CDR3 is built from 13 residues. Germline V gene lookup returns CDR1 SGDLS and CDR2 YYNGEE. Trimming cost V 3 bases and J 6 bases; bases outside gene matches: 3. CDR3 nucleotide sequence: TGTGCCAGCAGCGCCCGGGAGGGGGATACGCAGTATTTT. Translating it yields CASSAREGDTQYF.

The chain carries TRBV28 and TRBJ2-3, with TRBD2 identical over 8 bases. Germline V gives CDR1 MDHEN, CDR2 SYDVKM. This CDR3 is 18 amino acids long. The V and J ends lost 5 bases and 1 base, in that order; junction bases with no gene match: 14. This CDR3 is CASSPYPEAGGRTDTQYF. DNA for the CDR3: TGTGCCAGCAGTCCATACCCAGAGGCGGGGGGACGCACAGATACGCAGTATTTT.

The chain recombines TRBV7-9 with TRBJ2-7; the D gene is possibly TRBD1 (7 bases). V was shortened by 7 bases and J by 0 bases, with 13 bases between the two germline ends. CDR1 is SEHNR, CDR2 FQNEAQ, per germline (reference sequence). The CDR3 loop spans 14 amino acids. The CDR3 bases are TGTGCCAGCAATGGAGGGGACAGCTCCTACGAGCAGTACTTC. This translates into CASNGGDSSYEQYF.

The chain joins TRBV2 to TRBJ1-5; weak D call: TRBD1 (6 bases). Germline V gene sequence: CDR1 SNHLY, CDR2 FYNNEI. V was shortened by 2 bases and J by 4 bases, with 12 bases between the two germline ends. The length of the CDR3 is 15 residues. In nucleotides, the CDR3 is TGTGCCAGCAGTGAACGGGCGACAGGTAATCAGCCCCAGCATTTT. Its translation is CASSERATGNQPQHF.

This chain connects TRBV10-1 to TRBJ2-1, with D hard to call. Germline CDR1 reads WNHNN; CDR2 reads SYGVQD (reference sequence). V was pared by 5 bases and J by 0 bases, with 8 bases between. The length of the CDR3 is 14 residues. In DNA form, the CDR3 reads TGCGCCAGCAGTACCTCGAGCTCCTACAATGAGCAGTTCTTC. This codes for CASSTSSSYNEQFF.

The CDR3 sequence: CASSVGGTAGNTIYF. CDR3 nucleotides: TGTGCCAGCAGCGTAGGGGGGACAGCCGGAAACACCATATATTTT. V and J are TRBV9 and TRBJ1-3; TRBD1 matches 7 bases. CDR3 length equals 15 residues. The germline V gene encodes CDR1 SGDLS and CDR2 YYNGEE. V gave up 0 bases and J gave up 4 bases; unmatched junction bases: 4.

CDR3 DNA: TGTGCCAGCAGTCGTCGGGACAGGGACGTTTTTGGCTACACCTTC. Protein sequence: CASSRRDRDVFGYTF. The rearrangement joins TRBV27 to TRBJ1-2; 9 nucleotides match TRBD1. CDR3 length equals 15 residues. Trimming took 5 bases from V and 7 from J; bases not matched to a gene: 11. Germline CDR1 is MNHEY and CDR2 is SMNVEV (reference sequence).

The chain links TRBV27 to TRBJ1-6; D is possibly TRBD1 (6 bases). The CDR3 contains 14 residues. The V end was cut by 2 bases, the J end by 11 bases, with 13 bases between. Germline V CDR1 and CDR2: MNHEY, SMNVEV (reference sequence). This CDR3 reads CASSLARGLTPLHF. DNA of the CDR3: TGTGCCAGCAGTTTAGCCAGGGGCCTCACACCCCTCCACTTT.

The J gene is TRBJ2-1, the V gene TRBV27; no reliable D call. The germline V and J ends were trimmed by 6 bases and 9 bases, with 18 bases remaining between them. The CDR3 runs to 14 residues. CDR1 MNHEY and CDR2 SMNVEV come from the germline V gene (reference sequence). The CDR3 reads CASRNIDSFSEQFF. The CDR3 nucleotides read TGTGCCAGCAGAAATATCGATAGCTTCTCTGAGCAGTTCTTC.

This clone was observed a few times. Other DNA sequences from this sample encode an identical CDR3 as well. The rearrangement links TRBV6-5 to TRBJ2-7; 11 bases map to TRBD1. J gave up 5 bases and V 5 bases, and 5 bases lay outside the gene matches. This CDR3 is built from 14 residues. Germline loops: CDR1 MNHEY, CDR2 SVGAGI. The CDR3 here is CASSRDRGYHEQYF. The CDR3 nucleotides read TGTGCCAGCAGTCGGGACAGGGGGTACCACGAGCAGTACTTC.

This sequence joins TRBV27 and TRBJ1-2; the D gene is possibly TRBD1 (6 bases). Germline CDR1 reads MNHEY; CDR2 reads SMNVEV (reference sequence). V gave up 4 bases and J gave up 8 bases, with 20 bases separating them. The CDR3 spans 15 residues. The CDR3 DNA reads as TGTGCCAGCAGTTCCCAAGACAGGAAGGCCGGGGGCTACACCTTC. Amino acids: CASSSQDRKAGGYTF.

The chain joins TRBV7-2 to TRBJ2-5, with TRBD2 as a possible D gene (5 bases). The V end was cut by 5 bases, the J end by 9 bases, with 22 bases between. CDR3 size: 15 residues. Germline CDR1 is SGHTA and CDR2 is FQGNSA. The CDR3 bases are TGTGCCAGCAGCCCAACCCGGACTCCCGCATCGTCCCAGTACTTC. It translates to CASSPTRTPASSQYF. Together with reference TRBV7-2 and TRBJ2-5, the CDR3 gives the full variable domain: GAGVSQSPSNKVTEKGKDVELRCDPISGHTALYWYRQSLGQGLEFLIYFQGNSAPDKSGLPSDRFSAERTGGSVSTLTIQRTQQEDSAVYLCASSPTRTPASSQYFGPGTRLLVL.

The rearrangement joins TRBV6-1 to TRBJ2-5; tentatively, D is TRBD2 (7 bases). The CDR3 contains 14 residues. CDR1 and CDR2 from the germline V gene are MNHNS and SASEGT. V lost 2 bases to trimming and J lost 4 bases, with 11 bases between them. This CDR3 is CASSEWGGPETQYF. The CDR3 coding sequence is TGTGCCAGCAGTGAATGGGGGGGCCCAGAGACCCAGTACTTC.

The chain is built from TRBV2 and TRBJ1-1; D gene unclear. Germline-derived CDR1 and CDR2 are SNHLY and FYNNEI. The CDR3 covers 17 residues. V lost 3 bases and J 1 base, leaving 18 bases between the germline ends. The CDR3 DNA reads TGTGCCAGCAGTGAGAACGCTACAGAAACCTCGAACACTGAAGCTTTCTTT. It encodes CASSENATETSNTEAFF. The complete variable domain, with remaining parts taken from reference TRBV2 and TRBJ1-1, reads EPEVTQTPSHQVTQMGQEVILRCVPISNHLYFYWYRQILGQKVEFLVSFYNNEISEKSEIFDDQFSVERPDGSNFTLKIRSTKLEDSAMYFCASSENATETSNTEAFFGQGTRLTVV.

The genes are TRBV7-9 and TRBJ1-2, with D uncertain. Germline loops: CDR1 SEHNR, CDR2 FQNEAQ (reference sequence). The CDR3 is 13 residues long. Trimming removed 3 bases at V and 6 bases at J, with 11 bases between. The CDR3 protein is CASSFPSSDGYTF. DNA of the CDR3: TGTGCCAGCAGCTTCCCGTCAAGCGATGGCTACACCTTC.

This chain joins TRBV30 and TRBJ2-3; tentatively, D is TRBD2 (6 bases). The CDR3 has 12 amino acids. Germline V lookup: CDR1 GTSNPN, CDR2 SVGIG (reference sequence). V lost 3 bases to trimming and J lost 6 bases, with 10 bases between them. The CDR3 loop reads CAWSGGGDTQYF. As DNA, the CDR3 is TGTGCCTGGAGCGGGGGTGGTGATACGCAGTATTTT.

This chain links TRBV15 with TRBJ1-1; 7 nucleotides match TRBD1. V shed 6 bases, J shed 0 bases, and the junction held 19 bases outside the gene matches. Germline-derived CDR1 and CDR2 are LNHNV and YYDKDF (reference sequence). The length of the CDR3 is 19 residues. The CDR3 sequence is CATRGGTATLGNVNTEAFF. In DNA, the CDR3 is TGTGCCACCAGAGGCGGGACAGCGACCCTAGGGAATGTGAACACTGAAGCTTTCTTT.

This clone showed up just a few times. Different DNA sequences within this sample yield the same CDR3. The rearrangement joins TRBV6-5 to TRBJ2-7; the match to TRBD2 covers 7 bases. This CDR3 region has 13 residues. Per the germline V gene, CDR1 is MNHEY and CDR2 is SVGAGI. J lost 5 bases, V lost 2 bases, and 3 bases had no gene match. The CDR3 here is CASSYQRGHEQYF. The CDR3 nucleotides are TGTGCCAGCAGTTACCAGCGGGGCCACGAGCAGTACTTC.

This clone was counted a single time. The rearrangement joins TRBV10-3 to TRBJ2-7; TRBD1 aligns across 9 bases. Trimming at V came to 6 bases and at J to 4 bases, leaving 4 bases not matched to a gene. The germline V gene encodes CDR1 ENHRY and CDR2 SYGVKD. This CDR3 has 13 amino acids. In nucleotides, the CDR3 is TGTGCCATCAGGGCCGGGACAGGGTACGAGCAGTACTTC. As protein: CAIRAGTGYEQYF.

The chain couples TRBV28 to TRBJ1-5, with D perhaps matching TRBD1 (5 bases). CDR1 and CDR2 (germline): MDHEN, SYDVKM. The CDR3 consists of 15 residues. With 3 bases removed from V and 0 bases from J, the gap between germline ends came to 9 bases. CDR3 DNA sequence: TGTGCCAGCAGTTTGCCCAGGGATAGCAATCAGCCCCAGCATTTT. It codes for CASSLPRDSNQPQHF.

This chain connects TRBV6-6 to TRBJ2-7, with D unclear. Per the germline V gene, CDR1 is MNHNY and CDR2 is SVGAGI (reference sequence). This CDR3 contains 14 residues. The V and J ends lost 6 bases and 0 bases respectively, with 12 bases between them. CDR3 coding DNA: TGTGCCAGCAGCCTCAAACCGAGCTCCTACGAGCAGTACTTC. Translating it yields CASSLKPSSYEQYF.

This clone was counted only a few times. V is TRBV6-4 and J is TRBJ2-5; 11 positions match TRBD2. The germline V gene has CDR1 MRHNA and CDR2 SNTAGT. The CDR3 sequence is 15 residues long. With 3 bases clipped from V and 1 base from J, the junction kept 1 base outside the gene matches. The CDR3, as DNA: TGTGCCAGCAGTGAAACTAGCGGGGGCCAAGAGACCCAGTACTTC. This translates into CASSETSGGQETQYF.